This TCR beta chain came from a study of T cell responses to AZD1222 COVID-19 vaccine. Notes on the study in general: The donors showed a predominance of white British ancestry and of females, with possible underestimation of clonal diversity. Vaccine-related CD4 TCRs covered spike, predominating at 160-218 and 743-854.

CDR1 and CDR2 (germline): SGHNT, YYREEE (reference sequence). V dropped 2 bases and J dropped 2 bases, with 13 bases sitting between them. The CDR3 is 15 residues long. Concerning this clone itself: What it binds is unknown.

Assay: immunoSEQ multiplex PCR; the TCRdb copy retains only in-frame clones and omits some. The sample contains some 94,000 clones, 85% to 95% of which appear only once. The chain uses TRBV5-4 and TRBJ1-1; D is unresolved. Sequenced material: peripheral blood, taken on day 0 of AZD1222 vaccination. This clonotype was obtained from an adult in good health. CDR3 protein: CASSLSSLGNTEAFF. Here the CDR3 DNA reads TGTGCCAGCAGCTTAAGTTCATTGGGTAACACTGAAGCTTTCTTT.